These T cell receptor beta chains were read from a single sample in a study of T-cell reconstitution after alpha-beta-depleted transplantation in children. Each CDR3 protein is one row after TCRdb ran MiXCR on the PCR reads. The sample includes 150,000 to 200,000 distinct CDR3 sequences, roughly 6% seen only once; the top ten take about 4.3%. The sample consisted of PBMCs, taken before TCRalphabeta/CD19-depleted stem cell transplant. Every receptor here comes from a girl under three years old with combined immunodeficiency, due to receive a stem cell transplant. The CDR3 runs from the conserved cysteine through the conserved F or W.

J gene: TRBJ2-1
CDR3 length: 15
V gene: TRBV15
CDR3 protein: CATSRDLWQSNEQFF

J gene: TRBJ2-7
CDR3 length: 13
V gene: TRBV11-2
CDR3 protein: CASSLGGLYEQYF

J gene: TRBJ2-4
CDR3 length: 16
V gene: TRBV5-6
CDR3 protein: CASSLAGKGAKNIQYF

J gene: TRBJ1-5
CDR3 length: 13
V gene: TRBV7-2
CDR3 protein: CASSLALKEAQHF

J gene: TRBJ2-1
CDR3 length: 16
V gene: TRBV28
CDR3 protein: CASSLWPGQALYEQFF

J gene: TRBJ2-2
CDR3 length: 12
V gene: TRBV7-2
CDR3 protein: CASSFRPGELFF

J gene: TRBJ2-2
CDR3 length: 11
V gene: TRBV29-1
CDR3 protein: CSAIYSGELFF

J gene: TRBJ1-5
CDR3 length: 18
V gene: TRBV19
CDR3 protein: CASTEQYRDVYSNQPQHF

J gene: TRBJ2-1
CDR3 length: 15
V gene: TRBV9
CDR3 protein: CASSVGGGRGNEQFF

J gene: TRBJ1-1
CDR3 length: 15
V gene: TRBV4-3
CDR3 protein: CASSRKGRSYTEAFF

J gene: TRBJ2-3
CDR3 length: 13
V gene: TRBV20-1
CDR3 protein: CSARYGLTDTQYF

J gene: TRBJ2-5
CDR3 length: 16
V gene: TRBV20-1
CDR3 protein: CSASTPLGREIETQYF

J gene: TRBJ2-2
CDR3 length: 18
V gene: TRBV4-1
CDR3 protein: CASRGPSGLAGGTGELFF

J gene: TRBJ2-7
CDR3 length: 13
V gene: TRBV12-3/TRBV12-4
CDR3 protein: CASSLAGVGEQYF

J gene: TRBJ1-1
CDR3 length: 14
V gene: TRBV2
CDR3 protein: CASSEKGWIAEAFF

J gene: TRBJ1-1
CDR3 length: 16
V gene: TRBV29-1
CDR3 protein: CSVVGTGEQNGIEAFF

J gene: TRBJ1-5
CDR3 length: 13
V gene: TRBV20-1
CDR3 protein: CSANRDPNQPQHF

J gene: TRBJ2-7
CDR3 length: 12
V gene: TRBV11-3
CDR3 protein: CASSWTADEQYF

J gene: TRBJ2-1
CDR3 length: 15
V gene: TRBV7-2
CDR3 protein: CASSFSGQGVSGQFF

J gene: TRBJ2-1
CDR3 length: 17
V gene: TRBV20-1
CDR3 protein: CSGKPLGVTGFYNEQFF

J gene: TRBJ1-2
CDR3 length: 15
V gene: TRBV16
CDR3 protein: CASSPEGAANYGYTF

J gene: TRBJ2-1
CDR3 length: 16
V gene: TRBV3-1
CDR3 protein: CASSQDAVPTYNEQFF

J gene: TRBJ2-6
CDR3 length: 18
V gene: TRBV5-1
CDR3 protein: CASSYGLAIMGGANVLTF

J gene: TRBJ1-1
CDR3 length: 13
V gene: TRBV29-1
CDR3 protein: CSVEVEDSAEAFF

J gene: TRBJ2-1
CDR3 length: 15
V gene: TRBV9
CDR3 protein: CASSVGPSSYNEQFF

J gene: TRBJ2-7
CDR3 length: 15
V gene: TRBV25-1
CDR3 protein: CASSEGGRLGYEQYF

J gene: TRBJ1-1
CDR3 length: 13
V gene: TRBV20-1
CDR3 protein: CSARDPGWTEAFF

J gene: TRBJ2-1
CDR3 length: 19
V gene: TRBV7-3
CDR3 protein: CASSLTRREIVSSYNEQFF

J gene: TRBJ1-2
CDR3 length: 14
V gene: TRBV20-1
CDR3 protein: CSAGGDRDFDGYTF

J gene: TRBJ2-2
CDR3 length: 14
V gene: TRBV5-6
CDR3 protein: CASSLTGKPGELFF

J gene: TRBJ2-3
CDR3 length: 13
V gene: TRBV3-1
CDR3 protein: CASSPTDTDTQYF

J gene: TRBJ2-2
CDR3 length: 15
V gene: TRBV27
CDR3 protein: CASSITSGGSGELFF

J gene: TRBJ1-1
CDR3 length: 12
V gene: TRBV11-1
CDR3 protein: CASSRESPEAFF

J gene: TRBJ2-3
CDR3 length: 18
V gene: TRBV28
CDR3 protein: CASSTPHQQTLQEWGQYF

J gene: TRBJ1-1
CDR3 length: 12
V gene: TRBV29-1
CDR3 protein: CSVPGLNTEAFF

J gene: TRBJ2-1
CDR3 length: 13
V gene: TRBV24-1
CDR3 protein: CATSEGGPSKQFF

J gene: TRBJ1-2
CDR3 length: 16
V gene: TRBV18
CDR3 protein: CASSPPRDRGTYGYTF

J gene: TRBJ1-4
CDR3 length: 13
V gene: TRBV7-6
CDR3 protein: CASSLDGGVELFF

J gene: TRBJ1-5
CDR3 length: 18
V gene: TRBV20-1
CDR3 protein: CSAREGQFRPSRGQPQHF

J gene: TRBJ2-2
CDR3 length: 15
V gene: TRBV7-2
CDR3 protein: CASSLATGNTGELFF